The source of this T cell receptor beta chain is a study of early T cells in non-severe SARS-CoV-2 infection. Study information: Sequencing used unsorted whole-blood bulk RNA, so chains lack pairing. Broader study findings: Matching with VDJdb favored anti-spike CD8 responses (missing private and CD4 specificities).

On this clonotype: Its antigen is currently unknown.

The protocol attached unique molecular identifiers to individual cDNA molecules. TCRdb processed the 5' RACE reads anew with MiXCR; each CDR3 protein has one entry. Of under 85,000 distinct CDR3 sequences in the sample, 5% are singletons; the top ten hold about 7%. Trimming took off 1 base at V and 6 bases at J, with 13 bases between the two ends. This CDR3 contains 14 residues. From germline, CDR1 is SGHVS and CDR2 FQNEAQ. This receptor was taken from an adult who was a healthcare worker with PCR-confirmed SARS-CoV-2 infection or an uninfected control (not recorded which). The gene calls are TRBV7-8 and TRBJ2-7; D is ambiguous. This sample comprised whole blood, obtained at baseline. Here the CDR3 reads CASSLGPHRGEQYF. DNA for the CDR3: TGTGCCAGCAGCTTAGGGCCCCATCGAGGCGAGCAGTACTTC.